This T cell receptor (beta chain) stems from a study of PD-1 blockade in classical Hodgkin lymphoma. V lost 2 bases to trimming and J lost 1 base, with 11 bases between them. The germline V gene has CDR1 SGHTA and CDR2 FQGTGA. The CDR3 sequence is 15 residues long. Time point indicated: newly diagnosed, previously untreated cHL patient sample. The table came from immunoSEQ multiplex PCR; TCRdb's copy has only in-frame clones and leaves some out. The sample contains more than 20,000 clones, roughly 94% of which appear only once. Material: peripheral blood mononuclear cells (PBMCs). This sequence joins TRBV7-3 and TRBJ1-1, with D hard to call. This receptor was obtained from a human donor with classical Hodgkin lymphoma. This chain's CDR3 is CASSLSGISNTEAFF. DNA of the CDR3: TGTGCCAGCAGCTTATCGGGCATCTCGAACACTGAAGCTTTCTTT.